This TCR beta chain was captured in a study of identical twins. Template switching (which added a universal primer site) was used, and cDNA carried unique molecular identifiers. TCRdb ran MiXCR on the 5' RACE reads and lists one entry per CDR3 protein. The table lists about 200,000 distinct CDR3 sequences, 15% of them singletons. Germline CDR1 MNHNS, CDR2 SASEGT. This CDR3 spans 14 amino acids. V gave up 7 bases and J gave up 4 bases, with 16 bases separating them. With regard to this clonotype: Its antigen is as yet unknown.

General study results and limits: Cross-sectional statistics, not tracking of the same donors, supported the conclusions.

These data also formed part of another study, on T cells expressing NK-cell markers. That work states: For several experiments, T cell sorting was restricted to the alpha-beta TCR population by means of an anti-gamma-delta TCR antibody.

The J gene is TRBJ2-5, the V gene TRBV6-1; possibly TRBD2 for D (6 bases). This sequence was found in a woman aged 18-30 years in good health. Material: CD8+ T cells sorted from blood. The CDR3 loop is CASIGARGIETQYF. CDR3 nucleotide sequence: TGTGCCAGCATTGGCGCTCGGGGGATAGAGACCCAGTACTTC.